The present TCR beta chain was sequenced within a study of T cells expressing NK-cell markers. Study context: It was from sorted CD3+CD56+NKG2C+, CD3+CD56+NKG2C- and CD3+CD56-NKG2C+ T cells that TCR beta repertoires came.

TCRdb reanalyzed the 5' RACE reads, giving one entry per CDR3 protein sequence and no DNA. The clone table shows about 260,000 distinct CDR3 sequences, with the ten largest holding around 4.3%. In germline, CDR1 is SGHNT, CDR2 YYREEE (reference sequence). The CDR3 is 14 residues long. The J gene is TRBJ1-3, the V gene TRBV5-4; TCRdb lists TRBD1, though no DNA is available to test this call. The origin of this receptor is a woman between 18 and 69 years old in good health. Material for sequencing was blood T cells: a sorted CD56 or NKG2C T cell subset, CD4+ or CD8+ T cells, or bulk PBMC T cells (not recorded which). The CDR3 is CASSRTGSSNTIYF. Drawing the rest from reference TRBV5-4 and TRBJ1-3, the complete variable domain is ETGVTQSPTHLIKTRGQQVTLRCSSQSGHNTVSWYQQALGQGPQFIFQYYREEENGRGNFPPRFSGLQFPNYSSELNVNALELDDSALYLCASSRTGSSNTIYFGEGSWLTVV.